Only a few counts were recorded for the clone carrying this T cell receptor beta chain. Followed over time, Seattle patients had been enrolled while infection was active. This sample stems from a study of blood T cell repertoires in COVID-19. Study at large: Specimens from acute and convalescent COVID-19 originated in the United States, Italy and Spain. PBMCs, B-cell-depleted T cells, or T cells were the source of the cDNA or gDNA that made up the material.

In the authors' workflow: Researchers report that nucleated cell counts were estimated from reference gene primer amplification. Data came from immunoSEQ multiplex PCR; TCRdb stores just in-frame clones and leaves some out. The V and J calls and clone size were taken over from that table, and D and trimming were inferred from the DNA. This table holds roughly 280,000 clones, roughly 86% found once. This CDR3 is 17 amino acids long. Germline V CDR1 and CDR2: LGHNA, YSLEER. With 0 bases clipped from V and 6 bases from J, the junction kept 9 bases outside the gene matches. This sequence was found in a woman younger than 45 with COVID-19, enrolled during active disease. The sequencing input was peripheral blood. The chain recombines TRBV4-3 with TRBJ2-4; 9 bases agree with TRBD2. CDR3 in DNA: TGCGCCAGCAGCCAAGATGGACCAGCGGGAGGTAGAAACATTCAGTACTTC. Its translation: CASSQDGPAGGRNIQYF.